This T cell receptor beta chain was profiled in a study of blood T cell repertoires in COVID-19. Study overall: PBMCs, B-cell-depleted T cells, or T cells provided the cDNA or gDNA that made up the material.

Clones were read by immunoSEQ multiplex PCR, and TCRdb kept only the in-frame ones, dropping some. The sample yields roughly 250,000 clones, approximately 91% seen once. CDR1 SQVTM and CDR2 ANQGSEA come from the germline V gene. The CDR3 consists of 10 residues. With 4 bases removed from V and 11 bases from J, the gap between germline ends came to 11 bases. This TCR came from a man under 40 with COVID-19, enrolled during active disease. The genes are TRBV29-1 and TRBJ1-1; a weak D match, TRBD1 (5 bases). The sample comprised peripheral blood. The CDR3 DNA reads TGCAGCGTTGCTGGGGGGGACGCTTTCTTT. This encodes CSVAGGDAFF.